The 5 T cell receptor beta chains reported below all come from one sample, sequenced in a study of T cell responses to AZD1222 COVID-19 vaccine. Produced via immunoSEQ multiplex PCR; TCRdb's table is partial and in-frame only. Among roughly 140,000 clones listed, approximately 90% were seen once. Sample: peripheral blood, taken on day 0 of MenACWY control vaccination. These receptors were collected from an adult in good health.

This chain connects TRBV2 to TRBJ2-3, with 12 bases identical to TRBD2. CDR1 SNHLY and CDR2 FYNNEI come from the germline V gene. The CDR3 has 15 amino acids. V lost 7 bases and J lost 7; bases outside the gene matches: 9. CDR3 protein: CASNVLAGGDNTQYF. The CDR3 bases are TGTGCCAGCAACGTACTAGCGGGGGGCGACAATACGCAGTATTTT.

CDR3 amino acids: CASSPGLAGLTYNEQFF. The CDR3 bases are TGTGCCAGCAGTCCGGGACTAGCGGGGTTAACCTACAATGAGCAGTTCTTC. The chain joins TRBV6-6 to TRBJ2-1; the match to TRBD2 covers 13 bases. Losses at the gene ends were 5 bases for V and 2 bases for J; bases not matched to a gene: 6. This CDR3 has 17 residues. Germline assignment: CDR1 MNHNY and CDR2 SVGAGI (reference sequence).

The chain is built from TRBV5-1 and TRBJ1-2, with TRBD1 identical over 8 bases. The ends lost 4 bases at V and 3 bases at J; junction bases unmatched: 17. The V gene's germline CDR1 is SGHRS and CDR2 YFSETQ. The CDR3 totals 18 residues. This chain's CDR3 is CASSPQPQTGTGDYGYTF. Here the CDR3 DNA reads TGCGCCAGCAGCCCACAACCCCAGACCGGGACAGGAGACTATGGCTACACCTTC.

V gene TRBV7-9 combines with J gene TRBJ2-3, with TRBD1 matching over 8 bases. The V segment lost 0 bases and the J segment 5 bases; nucleotides outside the gene matches: 16. Germline CDR1 reads SEHNR; CDR2 reads FQNEAQ (reference sequence). The CDR3 has 19 residues. The CDR3 nucleotides are TGTGCCAGCAGCTTAGCGGGCCGGACAGGGCTAAGTACACGAGATACGCAGTATTTT. Its translation is CASSLAGRTGLSTRDTQYF.

This clone was detected only once. The chain combines TRBV7-2 with TRBJ2-6, with D maybe TRBD1 (6 bases). CDR1 and CDR2 (germline): SGHTA, FQGNSA. V lost 1 base and J lost 3, with 10 bases in between. This CDR3 has 16 residues. Here the CDR3 DNA reads TGTGCCAGCAGCTTAGTTGGGGGCTTTGGGGCCAACGTCCTGACTTTC. Protein product: CASSLVGGFGANVLTF.